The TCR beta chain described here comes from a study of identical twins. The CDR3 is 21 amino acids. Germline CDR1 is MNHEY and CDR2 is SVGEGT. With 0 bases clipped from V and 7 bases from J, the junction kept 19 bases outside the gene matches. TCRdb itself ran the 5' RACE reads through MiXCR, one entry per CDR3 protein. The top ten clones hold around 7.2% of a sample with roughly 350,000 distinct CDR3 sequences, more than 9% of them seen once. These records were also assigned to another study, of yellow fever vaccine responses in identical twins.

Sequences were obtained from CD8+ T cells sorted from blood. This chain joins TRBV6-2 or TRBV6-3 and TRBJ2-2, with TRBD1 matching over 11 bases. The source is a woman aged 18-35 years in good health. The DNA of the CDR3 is TGTGCCAGCAGTTACTCTTTTCCAAATCCCGTCGGACAGGGGGCGGGCGGGGAGCTGTTTTTT. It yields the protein CASSYSFPNPVGQGAGGELFF.